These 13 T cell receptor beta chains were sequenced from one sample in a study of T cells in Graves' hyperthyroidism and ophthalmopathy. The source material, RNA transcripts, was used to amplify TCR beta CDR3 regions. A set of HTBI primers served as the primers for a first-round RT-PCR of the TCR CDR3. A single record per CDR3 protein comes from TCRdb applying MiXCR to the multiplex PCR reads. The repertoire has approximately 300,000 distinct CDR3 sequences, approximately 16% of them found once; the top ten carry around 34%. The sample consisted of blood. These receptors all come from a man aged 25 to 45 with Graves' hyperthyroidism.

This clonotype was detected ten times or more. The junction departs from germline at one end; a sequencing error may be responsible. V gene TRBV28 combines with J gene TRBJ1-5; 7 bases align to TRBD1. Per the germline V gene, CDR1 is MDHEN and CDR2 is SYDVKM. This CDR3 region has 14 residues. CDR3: CASGLQGTIQPQHF. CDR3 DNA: TGTGCCAGCGGTTTACAGGGGACGATACAGCCCCAGCATTTT.

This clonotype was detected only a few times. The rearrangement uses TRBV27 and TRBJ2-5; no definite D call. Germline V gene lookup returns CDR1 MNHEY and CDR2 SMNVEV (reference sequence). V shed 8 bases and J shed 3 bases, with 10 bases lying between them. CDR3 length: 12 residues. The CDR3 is CASGYTEETQYF. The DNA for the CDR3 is TGTGCCAGCGGTTATACTGAAGAGACCCAGTACTTC.

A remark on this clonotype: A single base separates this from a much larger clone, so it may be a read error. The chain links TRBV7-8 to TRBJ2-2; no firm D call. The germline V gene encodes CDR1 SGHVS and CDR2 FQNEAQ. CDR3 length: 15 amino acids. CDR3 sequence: CASGFVRTNTGELFF. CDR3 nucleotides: TGTGCCAGCGGCTTCGTGAGAACGAACACCGGGGAGCTGTTTTTT.

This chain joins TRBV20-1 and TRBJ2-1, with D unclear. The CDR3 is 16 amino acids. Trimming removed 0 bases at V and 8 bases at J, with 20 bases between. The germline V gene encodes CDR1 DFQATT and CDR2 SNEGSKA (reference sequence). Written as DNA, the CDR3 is TGCAGTGCTAGAGATCATTCGGCCGGGTTGATCTATGAGCAGTTCTTC. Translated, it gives CSARDHSAGLIYEQFF.

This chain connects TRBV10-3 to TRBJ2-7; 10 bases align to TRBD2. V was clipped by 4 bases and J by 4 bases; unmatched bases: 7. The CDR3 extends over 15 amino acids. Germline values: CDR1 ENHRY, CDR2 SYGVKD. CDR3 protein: CAISGEPSGRYEQYF. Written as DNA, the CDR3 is TGTGCCATCAGTGGGGAGCCTAGCGGGAGATACGAGCAGTACTTC.

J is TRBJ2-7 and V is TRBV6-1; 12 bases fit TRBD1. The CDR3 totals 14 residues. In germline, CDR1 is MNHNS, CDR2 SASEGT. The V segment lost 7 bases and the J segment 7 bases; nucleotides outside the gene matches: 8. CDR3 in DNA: TGTGCCAGCAATCGGGACAGGGGGCTGGGGGAGCAGTACTTC. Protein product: CASNRDRGLGEQYF.

The CDR3 spells CASSLGGVREAFF. In DNA form, the CDR3 reads TGTGCCAGCAGTTTAGGGGGGGTCAGGGAAGCTTTCTTT. This chain connects TRBV27 to TRBJ1-1; TRBD1 might be the D (5 bases). Deletions cut 2 bases from V and 8 bases from J, with 12 bases between. This CDR3 has 13 residues. Germline CDR1 MNHEY, CDR2 SMNVEV (reference sequence).

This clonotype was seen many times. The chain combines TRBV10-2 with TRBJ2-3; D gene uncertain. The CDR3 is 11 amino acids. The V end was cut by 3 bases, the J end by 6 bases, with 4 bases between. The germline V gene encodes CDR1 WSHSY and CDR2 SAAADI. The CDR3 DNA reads TGCGCCAGCAGTGATGGGGATACGCAGTATTTT. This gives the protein CASSDGDTQYF.

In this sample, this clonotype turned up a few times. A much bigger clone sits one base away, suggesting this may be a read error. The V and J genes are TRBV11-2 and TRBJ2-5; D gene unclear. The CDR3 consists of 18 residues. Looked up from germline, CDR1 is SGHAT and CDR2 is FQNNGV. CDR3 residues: CASSLDPSRPRYQETRYF. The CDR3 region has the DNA TGTGCCAGCAGCTTAGATCCCAGCAGGCCCCGGTACCAAGAGACCCGGTACTTC.

The CDR3 DNA follows: TGTGCCAGCAGTACCCGCCCGGGACAGGTCGGCAATGAGCAGTTCTTC. It translates to CASSTRPGQVGNEQFF. This chain connects TRBV6-4 to TRBJ2-1, with 8 bases that match TRBD1. This CDR3 contains 16 residues. Trimming at V came to 5 bases and at J to 6 bases, leaving 12 bases not matched to a gene. Germline CDR1 is MRHNA and CDR2 is SNTAGT.

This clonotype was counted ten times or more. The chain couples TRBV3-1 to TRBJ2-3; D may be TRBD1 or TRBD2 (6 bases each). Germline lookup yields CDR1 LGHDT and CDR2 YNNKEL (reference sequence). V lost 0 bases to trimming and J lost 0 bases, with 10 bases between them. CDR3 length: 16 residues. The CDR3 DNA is TGTGCCAGCAGCCAAGACTGGGGGGCTAGCACAGATACGCAGTATTTT. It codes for CASSQDWGASTDTQYF.

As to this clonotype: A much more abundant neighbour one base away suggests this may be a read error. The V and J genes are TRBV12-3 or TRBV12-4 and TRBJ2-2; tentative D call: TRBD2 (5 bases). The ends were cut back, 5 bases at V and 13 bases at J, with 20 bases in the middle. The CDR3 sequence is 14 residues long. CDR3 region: CASSPPRPARGLFF. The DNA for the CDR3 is TGTGCCAGCAGTCCACCACGCCCCGCCCGGGGGCTGTTTTTT.

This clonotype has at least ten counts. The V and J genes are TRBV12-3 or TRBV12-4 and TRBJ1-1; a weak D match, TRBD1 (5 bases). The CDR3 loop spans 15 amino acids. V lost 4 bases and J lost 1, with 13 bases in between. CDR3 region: CASSYRGTANTEAFF. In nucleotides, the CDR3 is TGTGCCAGCAGTTACCGGGGGACGGCGAACACTGAAGCTTTCTTT.